Each of the 29 T cell receptor beta chains below was sequenced from the same sample in a study of T cell responses to AZD1222 COVID-19 vaccine. This table comes from immunoSEQ multiplex PCR, and its TCRdb copy is limited to in-frame clones, with some not included. The data show roughly 140,000 clones, roughly 90% seen once. This specimen was peripheral blood, taken 28 days after the second AZD1222 dose. The receptors stem from an adult who received the AZD1222 COVID-19 vaccine.

The chain carries TRBV9 and TRBJ1-2; D might be TRBD1 (6 bases). The germline V and J ends were trimmed by 0 bases and 5 bases, with 14 bases remaining between them. The CDR3 length is 15 residues. Germline V lookup: CDR1 SGDLS, CDR2 YYNGEE. CDR3 amino acids: CASSVAYLDRYGYTF. CDR3 DNA: TGTGCCAGCAGCGTAGCATACTTGGACAGATATGGCTACACCTTC.

About this clone: Other DNA sequences within the sample encode an identical CDR3. The CDR3 sequence is CASSPQETQYF. The CDR3 DNA reads as TGTGCCAGCAGCCCGCAAGAGACCCAGTACTTC. V and J are TRBV7-2 and TRBJ2-5; unclear D gene. The V and J ends lost 5 bases and 2 bases respectively, with 3 bases between them. CDR1 is SGHTA and CDR2 is FQGNSA in the germline V gene. CDR3 size: 11 residues.

The chain couples TRBV18 to TRBJ2-7; the match to TRBD2 covers 7 bases. Unmatched junction bases numbered 3, after V lost 1 base and J lost 3 bases. This CDR3 has 14 residues. Germline-derived CDR1 and CDR2 are KGHSH and LQKENI. DNA for the CDR3: TGTGCCAGCTCACCACGTCTAGCGGACTACGAGCAGTACTTC. This encodes CASSPRLADYEQYF.

This clone was seen just once. The chain recombines TRBV5-1 with TRBJ2-7; D uncertain. The length of the CDR3 is 13 residues. Germline V gene sequence: CDR1 SGHRS, CDR2 YFSETQ. V was cut by 0 bases and J by 3 bases, with 7 bases left in between. The CDR3 coding sequence is TGCGCCAGCAGCTTGGCCGTGGACTACGAGCAGTACTTC. Translating it yields CASSLAVDYEQYF.

The J gene is TRBJ1-1, the V gene TRBV7-2; possibly TRBD1 for D (5 bases). The CDR3 sequence is 15 residues long. Per the germline V gene, CDR1 is SGHTA and CDR2 is FQGNSA. V lost 1 base, J lost 4 bases, and 13 bases lay in between. CDR3 amino acids: CASSLVAGGATEAFF. The DNA of the CDR3 is TGTGCCAGCAGCTTAGTAGCAGGTGGGGCCACTGAAGCTTTCTTT.

This rearrangement joins TRBV18 to TRBJ2-4; D gene uncertain. Germline CDR1 KGHSH, CDR2 LQKENI. V was shortened by 2 bases and J by 0 bases, with 17 bases between the two germline ends. The CDR3 is 18 amino acids. CDR3 in amino acids: CASSPFDRTATAKNIQYF. CDR3 bases: TGTGCCAGCTCACCATTCGATAGAACCGCCACAGCCAAAAACATTCAGTACTTC.

The chain joins TRBV7-8 to TRBJ1-5, with D maybe TRBD1 (5 bases). Trimming shortened V by 2 bases and J by 1 base, and 12 bases separated the two germline ends. Per germline, CDR1 SGHVS and CDR2 FQNEAQ. The CDR3 has 16 amino acids. This CDR3 reads CASSLSAGGSNQPQHF. In DNA, the CDR3 is TGTGCCAGCAGCTTAAGTGCCGGGGGGAGCAATCAGCCCCAGCATTTT.

The CDR3 region has the DNA TGCGCCAGCAGCTCACAGGGTTTTGCTGAAGCTTTCTTT. This sequence encodes CASSSQGFAEAFF. The rearrangement links TRBV5-1 to TRBJ1-1; TRBD1 is a possible D gene (6 bases). Trimming took off 3 bases at V and 6 bases at J, with 12 bases between the two ends. Germline CDR1 SGHRS, CDR2 YFSETQ. The CDR3 is 13 amino acids.

This clone appeared a single time. This chain uses TRBV7-9 with TRBJ1-2; D gene unclear. The V end lost 1 base, the J end lost 2 bases, and 11 bases lay between the germline ends. Germline V lookup: CDR1 SEHNR, CDR2 FQNEAQ (reference sequence). The CDR3 contains 15 residues. Written as DNA, the CDR3 is TGTGCCAGCAGCTTAGATGTGGGAGCAAACTATGGCTACACCTTC. Translating gives CASSLDVGANYGYTF.

The V and J genes are TRBV7-9 and TRBJ2-1, with TRBD2 identical over 8 bases. CDR1 and CDR2 (germline): SEHNR, FQNEAQ (reference sequence). Unmatched junction bases numbered 12, after V lost 7 bases and J lost 1 base. The CDR3 totals 17 residues. The CDR3 region is CASNIRRSGSSYNEQFF. CDR3 nucleotides: TGTGCCAGCAACATTAGGCGGAGCGGGAGTTCCTACAATGAGCAGTTCTTC.

The chain uses TRBV5-4 and TRBJ1-2, with D maybe TRBD1 (5 bases). The germline V gene has CDR1 SGHNT and CDR2 YYREEE (reference sequence). V was trimmed by 4 bases and J by 8 bases, leaving 21 bases between them. The CDR3 runs 15 residues. CDR3 sequence: CASSPDSKSPWGYTF. As DNA, the CDR3 is TGTGCCAGCAGCCCCGACAGCAAATCCCCCTGGGGCTACACCTTC.

The V gene is TRBV2, the J gene TRBJ2-7; TRBD2 is a possible D gene (6 bases). The CDR3 consists of 14 residues. Germline loops: CDR1 SNHLY, CDR2 FYNNEI. V dropped 3 bases and J dropped 2 bases, with 11 bases sitting between them. The CDR3 region has the DNA TGTGCCAGCAGTGAGATGACTAGTCCCTACGAGCAGTACTTC. It translates to CASSEMTSPYEQYF. The variable domain in full, completed from reference TRBV2 and TRBJ2-7, reads EPEVTQTPSHQVTQMGQEVILRCVPISNHLYFYWYRQILGQKVEFLVSFYNNEISEKSEIFDDQFSVERPDGSNFTLKIRSTKLEDSAMYFCASSEMTSPYEQYFGPGTRLTVT.

The rearrangement joins TRBV28 to TRBJ1-1; D is unresolved. Germline CDR1 reads MDHEN; CDR2 reads SYDVKM. V was cut by 2 bases and J by 1 base, with 17 bases left in between. This CDR3 contains 17 residues. Here the CDR3 reads CASSLIKAARTNTEAFF. CDR3 bases: TGTGCCAGCAGTTTAATAAAGGCGGCGAGAACGAACACTGAAGCTTTCTTT.

This clone showed up just a few times. V usage is TRBV28 and J usage is TRBJ1-3; D is ambiguous. Trimming took off 7 bases at V and 5 bases at J, with 12 bases between the two ends. CDR1 and CDR2 from the germline V gene are MDHEN and SYDVKM. This CDR3 spans 13 amino acids. The CDR3 region has the DNA TGTGCCAGCACCCGAGAGGGCAGAAACACCATATATTTT. Translated: CASTREGRNTIYF.

Comments on this clone: At one end the junction does not follow the germline gene, possibly because of a read error. V and J are TRBV7-9 and TRBJ2-7, with no clear D. Germline CDR1 reads SEHNR; CDR2 reads FQNEAQ (reference sequence). The CDR3 covers 13 residues. This CDR3 is CASSPGPAYELYF. CDR3 nucleotides: TGTGCCAGCAGCCCGGGTCCGGCCTACGAGCTGTACTTC.

The rearrangement links TRBV20-1 to TRBJ1-1; no clear D gene. Germline loops: CDR1 DFQATT, CDR2 SNEGSKA (reference sequence). The CDR3 runs to 14 residues. V was clipped by 3 bases and J by 3 bases, with 14 bases between them. The CDR3 protein is CSASAVSEDTEAFF. The CDR3 DNA sequence: TGCAGTGCTAGTGCGGTCTCCGAGGACACTGAAGCTTTCTTT.

CDR3 DNA sequence: TGTGCCAGCAGTCACAGGGGTGCAGATACGCAGTATTTT. This translates into CASSHRGADTQYF. This chain connects TRBV11-1 to TRBJ2-3; 7 bases are a match to TRBD1. Germline V gene sequence: CDR1 SGHAT, CDR2 FQDESV (reference sequence). V lost 6 bases to trimming and J lost 4 bases; unmatched junction nucleotides: 4. CDR3 length: 13 amino acids.

A note on this clone: One end of the junction does not line up with germline, which may come from a read error. This chain uses TRBV5-1 with TRBJ2-4; a possible D gene is TRBD1 (5 bases). Germline CDR1 and CDR2: SGHRS and YFSETQ. CDR3 length equals 14 residues. The CDR3 nucleotides read TGCGCCGGCAGCCCGAGAGCAGGGTCAAACATTCAGTACTTC. Protein sequence: CAGSPRAGSNIQYF.

The chain recombines TRBV24-1 with TRBJ2-1; TRBD2 matches 9 bases. The CDR3 extends over 14 amino acids. J was trimmed by 6 bases and V by 5 bases; bases with no gene match: 4. The germline CDR1 and CDR2 sequences are KGHDR and SFDVKD. CDR3 region: CATSVGGRGNEQFF. In nucleotides, the CDR3 is TGTGCCACCAGTGTTGGCGGGAGGGGCAATGAGCAGTTCTTC.

This clone appeared once. The chain is built from TRBV6-5 and TRBJ1-2, with 7 bases matching TRBD1. The CDR3 has 15 residues. Germline values: CDR1 MNHEY, CDR2 SVGAGI. Trimming removed 7 bases from V and 0 bases from J; junction bases left unmatched: 8. The chain's CDR3 is CASNTRTGANYGYTF. CDR3 nucleotides: TGTGCCAGCAATACAAGGACAGGCGCTAACTATGGCTACACCTTC.

The rearrangement uses TRBV5-4 and TRBJ2-1; a possible D gene is TRBD2 (7 bases). CDR1 is SGHNT and CDR2 is YYREEE in the germline V gene (reference sequence). This CDR3 spans 16 amino acids. Trimming took 1 base from V and 7 from J, leaving 18 bases between them. CDR3 nucleotide sequence: TGTGCCAGCAGCTTGCCGCCTGCCGGGGGGACAAATGAGCAGTTCTTC. Its translation: CASSLPPAGGTNEQFF.

V usage is TRBV6-5 and J usage is TRBJ2-7; 7 bases match TRBD1. J gave up 1 base and V 5 bases, and 5 bases lay outside the gene matches. The CDR3 has 14 residues. Germline V gene sequence: CDR1 MNHEY, CDR2 SVGAGI. CDR3 loop: CASSTRQGSYEQYF. The CDR3 region has the DNA TGTGCCAGCAGTACCCGACAGGGATCCTACGAGCAGTACTTC.

The chain recombines TRBV2 with TRBJ2-7; no firm D call. CDR1 SNHLY and CDR2 FYNNEI come from the germline V gene. Trimming took 3 bases from V and 0 from J, leaving 6 bases between them. The CDR3 consists of 13 residues. The CDR3: CASSDPSSYEQYF. DNA of the CDR3: TGTGCCAGCAGTGACCCTAGCTCCTACGAGCAGTACTTC.

CDR3 DNA sequence: TGTGCCAGCAGGATCGGCGGAGGCCCCTACGAGCAGTACTTC. Encoded protein: CASRIGGGPYEQYF. V usage is TRBV27 and J usage is TRBJ2-7; weak D call: TRBD2 (5 bases). The CDR3 spans 14 residues. Trimming cost V 6 bases and J 2 bases, with 14 bases left between them. The V gene's germline CDR1 is MNHEY and CDR2 SMNVEV (reference sequence).

In DNA, the CDR3 is TGTGCCAGTAGTTTGATTGGGGGTATCTACAATGAGCAGTTCTTC. Amino acids: CASSLIGGIYNEQFF. V and J are TRBV19 and TRBJ2-1, with D perhaps being TRBD1 or TRBD2 (5 bases each). Per the germline V gene, CDR1 is LNHDA and CDR2 is SQIVND (reference sequence). The CDR3 has 15 amino acids. V lost 5 bases to trimming and J lost 3 bases, with 14 bases between them.

The rearrangement joins TRBV19 to TRBJ1-3, with D uncertain. Trimming stripped 5 bases from V and 0 bases from J, with 8 bases between. This CDR3 has 14 residues. The germline CDR1 and CDR2 sequences are LNHDA and SQIVND (reference sequence). The CDR3 region is CASSPSVSGNTIYF. For the CDR3, the DNA is TGTGCCAGTAGTCCGAGTGTCTCTGGAAACACCATATATTTT.

The genes are TRBV11-3 and TRBJ1-2; D is possibly TRBD1 (6 bases). CDR1 SGHNT and CDR2 YENEEA come from the germline V gene. The ends were cut back, 5 bases at V and 0 bases at J, with 10 bases in the middle. The CDR3 extends over 14 amino acids. This chain's CDR3 is CASSQGHSNYGYTF. The CDR3, as DNA: TGTGCCAGCAGCCAGGGACACTCTAACTATGGCTACACCTTC. Full variable domain (rest looked up from reference TRBV11-3 and TRBJ1-2): EAGVVQSPRYKIIEKKQPVAFWCNPISGHNTLYWYLQNLGQGPELLIRYENEEAVDDSQLPKDRFSAERLKGVDSTLKIQPAELGDSAVYLCASSQGHSNYGYTFGSGTRLTVV.

The chain links TRBV4-1 to TRBJ2-1, with D perhaps TRBD2 (5 bases). Germline CDR1 and CDR2: MGHRA and YSYEKL. Trimming removed 5 bases from V and 1 base from J, with 18 bases in between. The CDR3 sequence is 17 residues long. The CDR3 loop is CASSSFPAGGSYNEQFF. The DNA for the CDR3 is TGCGCCAGCAGCTCCTTTCCAGCAGGAGGATCCTACAATGAGCAGTTCTTC.

The J gene is TRBJ1-1, the V gene TRBV7-6; maybe TRBD1 (5 bases). The CDR3 consists of 11 residues. Germline CDR1 and CDR2: SGHVS and FNYEAQ. Trimming cost V 1 base and J 8 bases, with 5 bases left between them. CDR3 sequence: CASSLGQEAFF. CDR3 bases: TGTGCCAGCAGCTTAGGACAGGAAGCTTTCTTT. Complete variable domain (other parts from reference TRBV7-6 and TRBJ1-1): GAGVSQSPRYKVTKRGQDVALRCDPISGHVSLYWYRQALGQGPEFLTYFNYEAQQDKSGLPNDRFSAERPEGSISTLTIQRTEQRDSAMYRCASSLGQEAFFGQGTRLTVV.